A single TCR beta chain is shown here with its context. Its antigen is unidentified. This sample was included in a study of shared clonotypes between healthy human individuals. Measured with immunoSEQ multiplex PCR; TCRdb has only the in-frame clones, and not every one. Of roughly 1 million clones in the sample, 70% to 80% were seen once. Findings and limits, study-wide: Memory subsets generally showed smaller estimated richness than naive subsets did. Represented diversity, genetic and exposure-history alike, was limited by few donors.

Germline V gene lookup returns CDR1 SGHAT and CDR2 FQNNGV. This CDR3 spans 17 amino acids. V lost 4 bases, J lost 4 bases, and 20 bases lay in between. The sequencing sample was made of memory CD4+ T cells from PBMCs. Subset: CD45RA-negative fraction. The chain has TRBV11-2 and TRBJ1-3; D call uncertain. The origin of this receptor is a man younger than 35 in good health. Some clones in this sample may be carry-over from other donors' samples. CDR3 region: CASSSRRQLFGGNTIYF. Here the CDR3 DNA reads TGTGCCAGCAGCTCTCGGAGGCAGCTGTTCGGGGGAAACACCATATATTTT.